This T cell receptor (beta chain) was documented in a study of cytomegalovirus exposure and HLA in healthy donors. Study observations and caveats: In a later analysis, common viral pathogens appeared linked to several of the most significant clusters. TCR association rates varied by HLA locus in a later analysis, with DRB1 highest and HLA-C lowest. Later on, a genetic analysis was performed. It linked a missense variant in DCLRE1C with V- and J-gene trimming of TCR beta. Among the sequence variants, a highly shared cluster was likely an artifact of sequencing.

PCR amplification relied on 60 Vbeta primers (plus 13 Jbeta primers). The assay was immunoSEQ multiplex PCR, and TCRdb's table has in-frame clones only and misses some. Among a few hundred thousand clones listed, about four fifths were seen once. A remark on this clone: Its matching antigen is unknown.

Germline loops: CDR1 KGHSY, CDR2 FQNENV. V lost 1 base and J lost 3; bases outside the gene matches: 6. The CDR3 extends over 16 amino acids. V gene TRBV16 combines with J gene TRBJ2-7; TRBD1 agrees at 10 bases. The sequenced material came from PBMCs. This TCR was recovered from a girl aged 2 to 10 in good health and CMV-seronegative. CDR3 DNA sequence: TGTGCCAGCAGCCAATTTGTGGGACAGGGGCGCTACGAGCAGTACTTC. Protein product: CASSQFVGQGRYEQYF.